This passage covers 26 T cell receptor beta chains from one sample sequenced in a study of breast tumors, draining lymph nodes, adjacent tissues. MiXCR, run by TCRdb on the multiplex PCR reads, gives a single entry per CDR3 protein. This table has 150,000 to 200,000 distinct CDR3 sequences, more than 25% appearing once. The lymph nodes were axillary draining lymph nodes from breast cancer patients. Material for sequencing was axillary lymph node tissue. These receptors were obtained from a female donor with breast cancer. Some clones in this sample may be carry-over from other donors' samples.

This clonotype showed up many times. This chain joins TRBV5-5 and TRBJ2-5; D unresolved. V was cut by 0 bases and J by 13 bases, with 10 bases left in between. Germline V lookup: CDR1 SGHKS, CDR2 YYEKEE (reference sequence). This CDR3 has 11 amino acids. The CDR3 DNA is TGTGCCAGCAGCTTGGACATCACTTGGTACTTC. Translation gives CASSLDITWYF. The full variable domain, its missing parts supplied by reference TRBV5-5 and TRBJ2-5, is DAGVTQSPTHLIKTRGQQVTLRCSPISGHKSVSWYQQVLGQGPQFIFQYYEKEERGRGNFPDRFSARQFPNYSSELNVNALLLGDSALYLCASSLDITWYFGPGTRLLVL.

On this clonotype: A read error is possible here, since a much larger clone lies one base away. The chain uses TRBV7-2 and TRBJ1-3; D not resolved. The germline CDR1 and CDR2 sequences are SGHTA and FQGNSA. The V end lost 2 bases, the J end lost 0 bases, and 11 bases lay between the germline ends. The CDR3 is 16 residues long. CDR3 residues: CASSLNPVNSGNTIYF. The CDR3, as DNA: TGTGCCAGCAGCTTAAACCCCGTCAACTCTGGAAACACCATATATTTT.

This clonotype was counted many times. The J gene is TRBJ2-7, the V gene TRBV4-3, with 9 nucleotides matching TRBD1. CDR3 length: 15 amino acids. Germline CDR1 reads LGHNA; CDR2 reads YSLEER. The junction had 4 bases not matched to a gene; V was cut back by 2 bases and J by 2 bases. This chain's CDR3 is CASSQITGGPYEQYF. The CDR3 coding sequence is TGCGCCAGCAGCCAAATAACAGGGGGCCCCTACGAGCAGTACTTC.

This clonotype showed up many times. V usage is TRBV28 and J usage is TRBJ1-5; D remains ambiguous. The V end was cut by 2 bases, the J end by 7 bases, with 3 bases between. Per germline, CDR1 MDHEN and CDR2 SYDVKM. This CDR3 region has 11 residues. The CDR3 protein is CASSLVQPQHF. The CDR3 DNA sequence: TGTGCCAGCAGTTTAGTCCAGCCCCAGCATTTT.

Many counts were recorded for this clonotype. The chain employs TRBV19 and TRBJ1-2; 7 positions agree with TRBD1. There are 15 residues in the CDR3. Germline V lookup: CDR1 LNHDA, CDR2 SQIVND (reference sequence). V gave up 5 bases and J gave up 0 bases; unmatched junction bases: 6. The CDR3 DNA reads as TGTGCCAGTAGTTCTCCCGGGACAGCTAACTATGGCTACACCTTC. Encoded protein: CASSSPGTANYGYTF.

This CDR3 reads CASSDFGAGGADTQYF. The CDR3 DNA is TGCGCCAGCAGCGACTTTGGGGCGGGGGGCGCAGATACGCAGTATTTT. This chain links TRBV5-1 with TRBJ2-3; TRBD2 agrees at 8 bases. CDR1 SGHRS and CDR2 YFSETQ come from the germline V gene. The CDR3 extends over 16 amino acids. V was clipped by 4 bases and J by 4 bases; unmatched bases: 11.

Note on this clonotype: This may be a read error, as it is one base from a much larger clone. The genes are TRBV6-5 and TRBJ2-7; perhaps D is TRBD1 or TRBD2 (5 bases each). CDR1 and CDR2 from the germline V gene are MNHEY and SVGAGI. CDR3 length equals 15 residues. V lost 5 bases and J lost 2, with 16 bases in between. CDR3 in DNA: TGTGCCAGCAGTCACAACGAGGGGTCAGCCTACGAGCAGTACTTC. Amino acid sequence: CASSHNEGSAYEQYF.

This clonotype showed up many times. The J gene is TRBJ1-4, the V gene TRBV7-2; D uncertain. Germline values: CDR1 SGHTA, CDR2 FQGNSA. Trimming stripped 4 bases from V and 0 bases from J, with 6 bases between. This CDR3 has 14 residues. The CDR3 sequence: CASSYSPTNEKLFF. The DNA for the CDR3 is TGTGCCAGCAGCTACAGTCCAACTAATGAAAAACTGTTTTTT.

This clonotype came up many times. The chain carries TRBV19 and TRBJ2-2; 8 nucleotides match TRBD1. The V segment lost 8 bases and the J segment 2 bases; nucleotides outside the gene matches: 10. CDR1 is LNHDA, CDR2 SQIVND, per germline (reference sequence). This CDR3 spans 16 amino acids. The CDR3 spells CASRKTGTGNTGELFF. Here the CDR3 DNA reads TGTGCCAGTCGTAAAACCGGGACAGGAAACACCGGGGAGCTGTTTTTT.

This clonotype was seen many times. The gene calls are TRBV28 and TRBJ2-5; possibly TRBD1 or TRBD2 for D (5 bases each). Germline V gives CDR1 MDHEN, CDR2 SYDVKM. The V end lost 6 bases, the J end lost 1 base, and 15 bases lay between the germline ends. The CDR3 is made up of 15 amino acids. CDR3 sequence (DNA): TGTGCCAGCAGGAGTCTCGGGGCAGGCCAAGAGACCCAGTACTTC. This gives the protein CASRSLGAGQETQYF.

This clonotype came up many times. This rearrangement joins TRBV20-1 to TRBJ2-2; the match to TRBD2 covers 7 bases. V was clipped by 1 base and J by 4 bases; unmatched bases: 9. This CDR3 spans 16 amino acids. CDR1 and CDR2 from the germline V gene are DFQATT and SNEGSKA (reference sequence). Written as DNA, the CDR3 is TGCAGTGCTAGAGTCGGGAAAGGGACTACCACCGGGGAGCTGTTTTTT. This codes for CSARVGKGTTTGELFF.

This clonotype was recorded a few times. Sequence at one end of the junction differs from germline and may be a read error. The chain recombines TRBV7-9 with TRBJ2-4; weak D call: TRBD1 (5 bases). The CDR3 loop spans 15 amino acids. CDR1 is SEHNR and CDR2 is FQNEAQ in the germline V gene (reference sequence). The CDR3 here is CASSLRGNLLGIQHF. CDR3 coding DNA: TGTGCCAGCAGCTTAAGGGGAAATTTACTGGGCATTCAGCACTTC.

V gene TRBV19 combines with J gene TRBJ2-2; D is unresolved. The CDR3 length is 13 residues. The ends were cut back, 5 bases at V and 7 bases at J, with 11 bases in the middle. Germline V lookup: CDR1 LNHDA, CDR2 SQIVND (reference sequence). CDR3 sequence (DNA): TGTGCCAGTAGTCCCCGTTCTGGCGGGGAGCTGTTTTTT. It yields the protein CASSPRSGGELFF.

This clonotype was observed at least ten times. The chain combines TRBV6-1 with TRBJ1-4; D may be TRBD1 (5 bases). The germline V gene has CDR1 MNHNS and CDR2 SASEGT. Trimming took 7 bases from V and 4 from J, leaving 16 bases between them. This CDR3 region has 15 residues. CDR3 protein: CASTRAPRGNEKLFF. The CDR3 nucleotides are TGTGCCAGCACCAGGGCCCCTCGGGGTAATGAAAAACTGTTTTTT.

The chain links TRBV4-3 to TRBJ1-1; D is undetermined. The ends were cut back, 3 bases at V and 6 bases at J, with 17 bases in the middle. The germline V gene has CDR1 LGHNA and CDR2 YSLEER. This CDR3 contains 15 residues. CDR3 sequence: CASSQRLLSLAEAFF. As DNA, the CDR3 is TGCGCCAGCAGCCAGAGGCTCTTGTCATTGGCTGAAGCTTTCTTT.

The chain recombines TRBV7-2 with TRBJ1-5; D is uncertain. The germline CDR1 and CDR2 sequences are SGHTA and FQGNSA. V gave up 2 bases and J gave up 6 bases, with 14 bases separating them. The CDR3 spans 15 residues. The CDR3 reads CASSLLVGVGQPQHF. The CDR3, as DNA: TGTGCCAGCAGCTTATTGGTGGGTGTGGGTCAGCCCCAGCATTTT.

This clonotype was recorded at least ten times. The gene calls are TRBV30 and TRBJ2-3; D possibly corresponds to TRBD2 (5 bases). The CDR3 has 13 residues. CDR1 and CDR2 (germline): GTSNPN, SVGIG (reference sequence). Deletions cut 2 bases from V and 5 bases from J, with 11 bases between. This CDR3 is CAWSRVRGDTQYF. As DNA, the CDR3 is TGTGCCTGGAGTAGGGTACGGGGAGATACGCAGTATTTT.

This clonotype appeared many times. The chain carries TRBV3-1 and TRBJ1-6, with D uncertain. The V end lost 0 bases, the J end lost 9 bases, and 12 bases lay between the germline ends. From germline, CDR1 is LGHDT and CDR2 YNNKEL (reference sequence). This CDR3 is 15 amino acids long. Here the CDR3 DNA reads TGTGCCAGCAGCCAAGAAGAAGGGTTAACTTCACCCCTCCACTTT. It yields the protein CASSQEEGLTSPLHF.

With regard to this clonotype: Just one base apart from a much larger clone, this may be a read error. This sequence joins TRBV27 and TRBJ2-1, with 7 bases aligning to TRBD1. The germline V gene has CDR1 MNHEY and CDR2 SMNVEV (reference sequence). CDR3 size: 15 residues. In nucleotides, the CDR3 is TGTGTCAGCAGCACCCTCCAGACAGGGTCCAATGAGCAGTTCTTC. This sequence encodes CVSSTLQTGSNEQFF.

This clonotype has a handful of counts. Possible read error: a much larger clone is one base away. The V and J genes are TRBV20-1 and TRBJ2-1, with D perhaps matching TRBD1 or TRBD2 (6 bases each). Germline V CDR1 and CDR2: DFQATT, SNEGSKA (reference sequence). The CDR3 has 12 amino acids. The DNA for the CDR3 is TGCAGTGCCGGAGGGGGTAGAGATGAGCCGTTCTTC. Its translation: CSAGGGRDEPFF.

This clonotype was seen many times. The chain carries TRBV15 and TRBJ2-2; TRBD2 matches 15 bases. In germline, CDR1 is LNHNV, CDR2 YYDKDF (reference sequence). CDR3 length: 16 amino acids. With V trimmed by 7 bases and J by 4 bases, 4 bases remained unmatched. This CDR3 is CATTPGLAGGTGELFF. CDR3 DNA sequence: TGTGCCACCACGCCGGGACTAGCGGGGGGCACCGGGGAGCTGTTTTTT. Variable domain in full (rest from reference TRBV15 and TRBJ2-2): DAMVIQNPRYQVTQFGKPVTLSCSQTLNHNVMYWYQQKSSQAPKLLFHYYDKDFNNEADTPDNFQSRRPNTSFCFLDIRSPGLGDTAMYLCATTPGLAGGTGELFFGEGSRLTVL.

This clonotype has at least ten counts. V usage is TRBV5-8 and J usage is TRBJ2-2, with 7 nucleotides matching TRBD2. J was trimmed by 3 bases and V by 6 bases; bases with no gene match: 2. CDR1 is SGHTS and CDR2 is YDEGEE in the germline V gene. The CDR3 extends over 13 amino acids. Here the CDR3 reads CASTSGYTGELFF. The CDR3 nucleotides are TGTGCCAGCACTAGCGGCTACACCGGGGAGCTGTTTTTT.

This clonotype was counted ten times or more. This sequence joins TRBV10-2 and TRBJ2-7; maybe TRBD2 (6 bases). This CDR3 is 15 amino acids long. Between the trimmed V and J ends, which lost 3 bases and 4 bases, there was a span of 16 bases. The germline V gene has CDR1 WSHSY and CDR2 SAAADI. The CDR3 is CASSDKAGNRYEQYF. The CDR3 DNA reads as TGCGCCAGCAGTGATAAGGCGGGGAATCGATACGAGCAGTACTTC.

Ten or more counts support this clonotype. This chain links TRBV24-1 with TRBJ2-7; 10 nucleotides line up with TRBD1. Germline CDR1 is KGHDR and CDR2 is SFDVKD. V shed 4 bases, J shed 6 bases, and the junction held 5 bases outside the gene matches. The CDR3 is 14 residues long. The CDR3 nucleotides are TGTGCCACCAGTGACACCGGGACAGGGGCCGAGCAGTACTTC. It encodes CATSDTGTGAEQYF.

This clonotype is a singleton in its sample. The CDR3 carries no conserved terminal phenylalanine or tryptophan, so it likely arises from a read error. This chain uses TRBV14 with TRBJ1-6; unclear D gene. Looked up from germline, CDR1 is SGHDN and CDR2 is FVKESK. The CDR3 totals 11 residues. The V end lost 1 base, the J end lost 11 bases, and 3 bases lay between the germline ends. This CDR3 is CASSQGTPLHL. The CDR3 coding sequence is TGTGCCAGCAGCCAAGGGACACCCCTCCACCTT.

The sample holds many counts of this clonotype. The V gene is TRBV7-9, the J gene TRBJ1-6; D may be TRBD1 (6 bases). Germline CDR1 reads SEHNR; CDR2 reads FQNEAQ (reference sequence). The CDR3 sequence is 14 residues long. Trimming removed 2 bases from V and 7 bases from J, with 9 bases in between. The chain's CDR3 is CASSLTRGNSPLHF. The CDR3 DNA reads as TGTGCCAGCAGCTTAACCAGGGGAAATTCACCCCTCCACTTT.